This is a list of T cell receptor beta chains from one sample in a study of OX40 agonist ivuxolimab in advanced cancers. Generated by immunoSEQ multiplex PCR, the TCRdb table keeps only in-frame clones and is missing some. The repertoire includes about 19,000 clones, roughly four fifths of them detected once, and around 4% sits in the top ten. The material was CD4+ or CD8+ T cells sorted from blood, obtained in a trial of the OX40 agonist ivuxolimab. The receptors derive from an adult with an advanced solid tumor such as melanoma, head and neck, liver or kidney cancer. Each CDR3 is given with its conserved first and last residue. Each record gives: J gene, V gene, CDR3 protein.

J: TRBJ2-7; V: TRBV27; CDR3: CASSSLVDSYEQYF
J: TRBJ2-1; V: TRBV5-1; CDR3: CASSLGKGPDNEQFF
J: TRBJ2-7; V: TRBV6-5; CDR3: CASSNRAWDEQYF
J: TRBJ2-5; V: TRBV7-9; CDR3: CSSNTGSETQYF
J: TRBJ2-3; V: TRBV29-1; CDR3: CSVPTRSHPGTQYF
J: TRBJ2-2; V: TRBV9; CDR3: CASSVGAGVWAGELFF
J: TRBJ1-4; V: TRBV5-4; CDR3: CASSPDRGGEKLFF
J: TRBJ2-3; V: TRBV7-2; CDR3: CASSKSGGQFTDTQYF
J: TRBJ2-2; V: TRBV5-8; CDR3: CASSLLRNTGELFF
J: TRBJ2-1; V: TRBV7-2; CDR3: CASSLPDRGPNEQFF
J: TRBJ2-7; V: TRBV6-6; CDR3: CASSSTASGAYEQYF
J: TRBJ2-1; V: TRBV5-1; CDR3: CASSPAAGHPIDEQFF
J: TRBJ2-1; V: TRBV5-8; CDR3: CASSFAGTSGGRNEQFF
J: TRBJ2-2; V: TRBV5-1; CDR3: CASSFNTGTANTGELFF
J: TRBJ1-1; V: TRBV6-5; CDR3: CASSPGGFDTEAFF
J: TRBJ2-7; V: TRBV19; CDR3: CASSNTGGSYEQYF
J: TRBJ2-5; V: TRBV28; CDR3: CASSLSQGGETQYF
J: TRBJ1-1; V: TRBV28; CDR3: CASFPYSGTGATEAFF
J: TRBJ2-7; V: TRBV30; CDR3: CAWSLGHPIYEQYF
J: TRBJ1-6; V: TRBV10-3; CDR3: CAISETVGYNSPLHF
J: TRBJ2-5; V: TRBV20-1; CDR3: CSARRSATQYF
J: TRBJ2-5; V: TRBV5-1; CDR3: CASSLEGLAGVGETQYF
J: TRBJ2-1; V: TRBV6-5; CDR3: CASSYSSRSSYNEQFF
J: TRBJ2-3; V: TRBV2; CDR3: CASRDREADTQYF
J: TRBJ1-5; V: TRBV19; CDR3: CASSIDRREAQPQHF
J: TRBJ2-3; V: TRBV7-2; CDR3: CASSPGLGSTDTQYF
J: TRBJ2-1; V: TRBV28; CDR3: CASSPTGGTSYNEQFF
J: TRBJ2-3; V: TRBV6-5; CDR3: CASSDRWRGDTQYF
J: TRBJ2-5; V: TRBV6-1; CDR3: CASSPPGTGEETQYF
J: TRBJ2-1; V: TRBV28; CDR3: CASRTPDEQFF
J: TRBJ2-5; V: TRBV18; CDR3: CASSPQETQYF
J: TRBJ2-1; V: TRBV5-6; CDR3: CASSLFSEAYNEQFF
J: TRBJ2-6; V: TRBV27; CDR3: CASSLYSVRTGNPTGANVLTF
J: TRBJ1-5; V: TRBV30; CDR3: CAWSVGGMDQPQHF
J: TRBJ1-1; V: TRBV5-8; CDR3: CASRRGTQNTEAFF
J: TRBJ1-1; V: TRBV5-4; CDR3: CASSRTGGHTEAFF
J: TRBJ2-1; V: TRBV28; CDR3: CASSLGWNEQFF
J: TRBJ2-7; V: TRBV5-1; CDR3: CASSSARQGGSYEQYF
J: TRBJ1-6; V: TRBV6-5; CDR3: CASRSEGNSPLHF
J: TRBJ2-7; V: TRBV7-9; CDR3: CASSPYLGGEQYF
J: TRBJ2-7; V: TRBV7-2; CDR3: CASSNPSYEQYF
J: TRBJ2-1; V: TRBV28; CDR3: CASSLEEIWAGQVGNNEQFF
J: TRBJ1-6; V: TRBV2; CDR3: CASRGDLNSPLHF
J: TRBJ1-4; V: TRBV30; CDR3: CAWSLRGGRNEKLFF